The 31 T cell receptor beta chains listed next were all sequenced from one sample in a study of T cells in Graves' hyperthyroidism and ophthalmopathy. Authors of the study amplified TCR beta CDR3 regions from RNA transcripts. HTBI primers were used for first-round RT-PCR of the TCR CDR3. TCRdb reanalysed the multiplex PCR reads using MiXCR and keeps one entry per CDR3 protein. This sample has about 400,000 distinct CDR3 sequences, with approximately 14% found just once. Sequenced input: blood. These receptors originate from a woman younger than 35 with Graves' hyperthyroidism that later progressed to Graves' ophthalmopathy.

The chain uses TRBV11-2 and TRBJ2-7; TRBD2 agrees at 9 bases. The V gene end was trimmed by 5 bases and the J gene end by 2 bases; junction bases not matched to a gene: 10. The CDR3 runs to 16 residues. Germline V gives CDR1 SGHAT, CDR2 FQNNGV. CDR3 sequence: CASSIVSGRGTYEQYF. The CDR3 DNA follows: TGTGCCAGCAGCATCGTTAGCGGGAGAGGGACCTACGAGCAGTACTTC.

As for this clonotype: With a much larger clone just one base away, this may be a read error. The chain recombines TRBV5-8 with TRBJ2-1; D is ambiguous. Trimming pared 1 base from V and 10 bases from J, leaving 15 bases between. The germline V gene encodes CDR1 SGHTS and CDR2 YDEGEE. The length of the CDR3 is 14 residues. The CDR3, as DNA: TGTGCCAGCAGCTTGAGGCTTAGTTCGTTCGAGCAGTTCTTC. Translated, it gives CASSLRLSSFEQFF.

This clonotype occurred a few times. The chain combines TRBV19 with TRBJ1-5; D not resolved. With 7 bases removed from V and 0 bases from J, the gap between germline ends came to 13 bases. This CDR3 region has 15 residues. The V gene's germline CDR1 is LNHDA and CDR2 SQIVND (reference sequence). CDR3 coding DNA: TGTGCCAGTAAAGGAGTAGGTTATAGCAATCAGCCCCAGCATTTT. Its protein is CASKGVGYSNQPQHF. The complete variable domain, with remaining parts taken from reference TRBV19 and TRBJ1-5, reads DGGITQSPKYLFRKEGQNVTLSCEQNLNHDAMYWYRQDPGQGLRLIYYSQIVNDFQKGDIAEGYSVSREKKESFPLTVTSAQKNPTAFYLCASKGVGYSNQPQHFGDGTRLSIL.

This clonotype was seen many times. The J gene is TRBJ1-1, the V gene TRBV7-9; D possibly corresponds to TRBD1 (5 bases). Germline CDR1 and CDR2: SEHNR and FQNEAQ (reference sequence). The V end was cut by 2 bases, the J end by 4 bases, with 11 bases between. This CDR3 region has 14 residues. As DNA, the CDR3 is TGTGCCAGCAGCTTACTGGGGCCGGTCACTGAAGCTTTCTTT. This encodes CASSLLGPVTEAFF.

The chain has TRBV5-4 and TRBJ2-3; D call uncertain. Trimming left V 4 bases short and J 0 bases short, with 15 bases between. Germline values: CDR1 SGHNT, CDR2 YYREEE (reference sequence). This CDR3 is 16 amino acids long. CDR3 bases: TGTGCCAGCAGCCCCCCGGAGCGAGCGAGCACAGATACGCAGTATTTT. This gives the protein CASSPPERASTDTQYF.

Ten or more counts support this clonotype. The chain employs TRBV12-3 or TRBV12-4 and TRBJ2-5; D perhaps matches TRBD2 (5 bases). The CDR3 consists of 12 residues. V lost 8 bases and J 5 bases, leaving 12 bases between the germline ends. The CDR3 DNA follows: TGTGCCAGCGGGAGTTCGCGGGAGACCCAGTACTTC. Translating gives CASGSSRETQYF.

There are a few counts of this clonotype. The chain couples TRBV10-3 to TRBJ2-3; D is possibly TRBD2 (6 bases). V was pared by 7 bases and J by 0 bases, with 20 bases between. The length of the CDR3 is 17 residues. Germline V CDR1 and CDR2: ENHRY, SYGVKD. CDR3 sequence: CAITLGNSGFSTDTQYF. As DNA, the CDR3 is TGTGCCATCACCCTTGGAAATAGCGGATTTAGCACAGATACGCAGTATTTT.

This clonotype showed up many times. The chain combines TRBV27 with TRBJ1-3; TRBD1 is a possible D gene (5 bases). Germline V gene data show CDR1 as MNHEY and CDR2 as SMNVEV (reference sequence). CDR3 length equals 14 residues. With 2 bases removed from V and 0 bases from J, the gap between germline ends came to 5 bases. The CDR3 DNA follows: TGTGCCAGCAGTTTACAGGGCTCTGGAAACACCATATATTTT. It encodes CASSLQGSGNTIYF.

This clonotype has ten or more counts. This sequence joins TRBV6-2 or TRBV6-3 and TRBJ2-2; 10 bases agree with TRBD1. Germline assignment: CDR1 MNHEY and CDR2 SVGEGT. The length of the CDR3 is 16 residues. V lost 5 bases and J lost 6; bases outside the gene matches: 9. The CDR3 coding sequence is TGTGCCAGCAGTCCGACCGGGACAGGGGTGGCCGGGGAGCTGTTTTTT. This gives the protein CASSPTGTGVAGELFF.

The chain combines TRBV28 with TRBJ2-3; the D gene is possibly TRBD1 (6 bases). CDR3 length: 15 amino acids. Per germline, CDR1 MDHEN and CDR2 SYDVKM. V was trimmed by 2 bases and J by 1 base, leaving 10 bases between them. The CDR3 is CASSLEWTGTDTQYF. The CDR3 DNA reads as TGTGCCAGCAGTTTAGAATGGACAGGCACAGATACGCAGTATTTT.

The chain uses TRBV7-9 and TRBJ2-7; tentatively, D is TRBD1 (6 bases). Germline V gene lookup returns CDR1 SEHNR and CDR2 FQNEAQ (reference sequence). With 1 base removed from V and 2 bases from J, the gap between germline ends came to 9 bases. CDR3 length: 14 amino acids. The CDR3 DNA sequence: TGTGCCAGCAGCTTAGGGGACATAACCTACGAGCAGTACTTC. It is translated as CASSLGDITYEQYF.

A note on this clonotype: Given a much more abundant clone one base away, this may be a read error. The CDR3 does not end in the conserved phenylalanine or tryptophan, so this is likely a read error. The V call is TRBV28, the J call TRBJ1-2; D gene ambiguous. V dropped 3 bases and J dropped 0 bases, with 8 bases sitting between them. This CDR3 is built from 14 residues. Germline V gives CDR1 MDHEN, CDR2 SYDVKM. CDR3 coding DNA: TGTGCCAGCAGTTTGGGAAAAGCTAACTATGGCTACACCCTC. Its translation is CASSLGKANYGYTL.

This clonotype was counted at least ten times. This chain joins TRBV20-1 and TRBJ2-7, with D perhaps matching TRBD2 (5 bases). Germline-derived CDR1 and CDR2 are DFQATT and SNEGSKA (reference sequence). V lost 7 bases and J 4 bases, leaving 14 bases between the germline ends. This CDR3 is built from 12 residues. The CDR3 sequence is CSVERRTYEQYF. For the CDR3, the DNA is TGCAGTGTGGAACGAAGGACTTACGAGCAGTACTTC.

This clonotype was recorded at least ten times. The chain employs TRBV27 and TRBJ2-2; D remains ambiguous. The V gene lost 3 bases and the J gene lost 1 base, with 3 bases spanning the gap. CDR3 length: 13 amino acids. Germline lookup yields CDR1 MNHEY and CDR2 SMNVEV (reference sequence). The CDR3 loop is CASSLGNTGELFF. The CDR3 DNA sequence: TGTGCCAGCAGTTTGGGGAACACCGGGGAGCTGTTTTTT.

With respect to this clonotype: The CDR3 carries no conserved terminal phenylalanine or tryptophan, so it likely arises from a read error. The genes are TRBV11-2 and TRBJ1-2; no reliable D call. Germline V gene data show CDR1 as SGHAT and CDR2 as FQNNGV. V lost 1 base to trimming and J lost 1 base, with 10 bases between them. The CDR3 loop spans 15 amino acids. The CDR3 spells CASSLGFLNNYGYTL. In nucleotides, the CDR3 is TGTGCCAGCAGCTTAGGATTCCTTAATAACTATGGCTACACCCTC.

The chain combines TRBV5-1 with TRBJ1-1; D not resolved. V was trimmed by 0 bases and J by 1 base, leaving 7 bases between them. The CDR3 has 14 residues. Germline V gives CDR1 SGHRS, CDR2 YFSETQ. The DNA of the CDR3 is TGCGCCAGCAGCTTGGGGGGAGAGAACACTGAAGCTTTCTTT. It specifies CASSLGGENTEAFF.

This clonotype was observed at least ten times. The chain employs TRBV20-1 and TRBJ1-6; 7 nucleotides match TRBD1. V lost 5 bases and J lost 9; bases outside the gene matches: 16. CDR3 length: 16 residues. Germline lookup yields CDR1 DFQATT and CDR2 SNEGSKA (reference sequence). In DNA, the CDR3 is TGCAGTGCTGGAACCCCCCGAGGGGGCGCAGGTTCACCCCTCCACTTT. Translation gives CSAGTPRGGAGSPLHF.

This clonotype was seen ten or more times. The V call is TRBV6-1, the J call TRBJ2-5; the match to TRBD1 covers 9 bases. Germline CDR1 MNHNS, CDR2 SASEGT. V shed 8 bases and J 4 bases; nucleotides not matched to a gene: 5. The CDR3 extends over 13 amino acids. This chain's CDR3 is CASEQGQGETQYF. The CDR3 DNA follows: TGTGCCAGCGAACAGGGACAGGGAGAGACCCAGTACTTC.

In this sample, this clonotype turned up many times. V is TRBV2 and J is TRBJ1-6; D perhaps matches TRBD1 (6 bases). From germline, CDR1 is SNHLY and CDR2 FYNNEI. CDR3 length: 14 residues. V was pared by 6 bases and J by 3 bases, with 9 bases between. As DNA, the CDR3 is TGTGCCAGCAGGAGGACAGACTATAATTCACCCCTCCACTTT. It is translated as CASRRTDYNSPLHF.

Only a few counts were recorded for this clonotype. This sequence joins TRBV20-1 and TRBJ2-7; TRBD1 matches at 8 bases. Germline CDR1 reads DFQATT; CDR2 reads SNEGSKA (reference sequence). The V segment lost 7 bases and the J segment 4 bases; nucleotides outside the gene matches: 15. The CDR3 extends over 15 amino acids. This chain's CDR3 is CSVTGTGLIIYEQYF. CDR3 DNA: TGCAGTGTCACCGGGACAGGTTTGATAATTTACGAGCAGTACTTC.

Notes on this clonotype: A much larger clone is a single base away; this may be a read error. The V call is TRBV28, the J call TRBJ2-7; possible D gene TRBD2, 5 bases. V lost 6 bases, J lost 0 bases, and 15 bases lay in between. CDR3 length: 15 amino acids. In germline, CDR1 is MDHEN, CDR2 SYDVKM. The chain's CDR3 is CASSTGIRISYEQYF. CDR3 in DNA: TGTGCCAGCAGCACCGGGATACGAATCTCCTACGAGCAGTACTTC.

This clonotype was observed a few times. V is TRBV6-2 or TRBV6-3 and J is TRBJ1-4; D is uncertain. Trimming left V 0 bases short and J 0 bases short, with 11 bases between. This CDR3 spans 17 amino acids. CDR1 and CDR2 from the germline V gene are MNHEY and SVGEGT. CDR3: CASSYSKQETTNEKLFF. The CDR3 nucleotides read TGTGCCAGCAGTTACTCGAAACAAGAAACAACTAATGAAAAACTGTTTTTT.

This clonotype was found many times. DNA of the CDR3: TGTGCCAGCAGCTTATTGGCCACGACACACACCGGGGAGCTGTTTTTT. The encoded protein is CASSLLATTHTGELFF. This chain connects TRBV7-9 to TRBJ2-2; D is undetermined. The CDR3 is 16 amino acids. Germline values: CDR1 SEHNR, CDR2 FQNEAQ (reference sequence). With 2 bases removed from V and 3 bases from J, the gap between germline ends came to 13 bases.

This clonotype was recorded at least ten times. The rearrangement uses TRBV5-5 and TRBJ1-2; D call uncertain. The CDR3 covers 13 residues. Germline-derived CDR1 and CDR2 are SGHKS and YYEKEE (reference sequence). Trimming took off 3 bases at V and 2 bases at J, with 8 bases between the two ends. CDR3: CASSSEGNYGYTF. DNA for the CDR3: TGTGCCAGCAGCTCGGAGGGAAACTATGGCTACACCTTC.

The chain combines TRBV25-1 with TRBJ1-1; maybe TRBD1 (5 bases). Germline V gives CDR1 MGHDK, CDR2 SYGVNS. The length of the CDR3 is 13 residues. The V gene lost 3 bases and the J gene lost 3 bases, with 8 bases spanning the gap. The CDR3 region is CASSDRVDTEAFF. The CDR3 DNA follows: TGTGCCAGCAGTGACAGGGTAGACACTGAAGCTTTCTTT.

This clonotype was detected a few times. The chain has TRBV6-1 and TRBJ2-3; the match to TRBD2 covers 7 bases. With 8 bases clipped from V and 4 bases from J, the junction kept 6 bases outside the gene matches. CDR1 and CDR2 from the germline V gene are MNHNS and SASEGT. The CDR3 extends over 13 amino acids. This chain's CDR3 is CASGTNSPDTQYF. In DNA form, the CDR3 reads TGTGCCAGCGGGACTAATTCTCCAGATACGCAGTATTTT.

This clonotype was seen more than once but under ten times. The chain couples TRBV6-1 to TRBJ2-1; the match to TRBD2 covers 11 bases. The V segment lost 4 bases and the J segment 6 bases; nucleotides outside the gene matches: 5. In germline, CDR1 is MNHNS, CDR2 SASEGT. The CDR3 totals 15 residues. Here the CDR3 DNA reads TGTGCCAGCAGTGGACTAGCGGGATGGAGCAATGAGCAGTTCTTC. This translates into CASSGLAGWSNEQFF.

CDR3 sequence: CASSPRGSEYVQFF. The CDR3 DNA is TGTGCCAGTAGTCCCCGCGGTAGCGAGTACGTGCAGTTCTTC. The rearrangement uses TRBV19 and TRBJ2-1; maybe TRBD2 (5 bases). Germline CDR1 and CDR2: LNHDA and SQIVND (reference sequence). Trimming left V 5 bases short and J 12 bases short, with 20 bases between. This CDR3 has 14 residues.

CDR3 region: CSATVEPGLDYEQYF. The DNA of the CDR3 is TGCAGTGCTACAGTCGAACCGGGACTAGACTACGAGCAGTACTTC. This sequence joins TRBV20-1 and TRBJ2-7; 8 bases match TRBD2. The J segment lost 3 bases and the V segment lost 4 bases, leaving 11 bases of the junction unmatched. This CDR3 is 15 amino acids long. Germline V gene sequence: CDR1 DFQATT, CDR2 SNEGSKA (reference sequence).

The V gene is TRBV30, the J gene TRBJ2-7; 7 bases agree with TRBD1. The CDR3 has 14 residues. The J segment lost 2 bases and the V segment lost 4 bases, leaving 8 bases of the junction unmatched. Germline V gives CDR1 GTSNPN, CDR2 SVGIG (reference sequence). The CDR3 reads CAWNPRGITYEQYF. CDR3 bases: TGTGCCTGGAACCCCAGGGGGATTACCTACGAGCAGTACTTC. Supplemented by reference TRBV30 and TRBJ2-7, the full variable domain reads SQTIHQWPATLVQPVGSPLSLECTVEGTSNPNLYWYRQAAGRGLQLLFYSVGIGQISSEVPQNLSASRPQDRQFILSSKKLLLSDSGFYLCAWNPRGITYEQYFGPGTRLTVT.

The chain links TRBV30 to TRBJ2-3; D is unresolved. This CDR3 comprises 13 residues. Trimming removed 2 bases from V and 2 bases from J, with 8 bases in between. In germline, CDR1 is GTSNPN, CDR2 SVGIG (reference sequence). CDR3 DNA: TGTGCCTGGAGTACACCCGACACAGATACGCAGTATTTT. This encodes CAWSTPDTDTQYF. The full variable domain, in which reference TRBV30 and TRBJ2-3 provide the parts outside the CDR3, is SQTIHQWPATLVQPVGSPLSLECTVEGTSNPNLYWYRQAAGRGLQLLFYSVGIGQISSEVPQNLSASRPQDRQFILSSKKLLLSDSGFYLCAWSTPDTDTQYFGPGTRLTVL.